A selection of T cell receptor beta chains follows, all from one sample in a study of CD8 T cells in ankylosing spondylitis. TCRdb itself ran the 5' RACE reads through MiXCR, one entry per CDR3 protein. The table shows about 540,000 distinct CDR3 sequences, with roughly an eighth occurring only once. What was sequenced was blood, either unsorted or a sorted T cell fraction (not recorded which). The receptors come from a male donor with ankylosing spondylitis. Each CDR3 is given with its conserved first and last residue. The order of the fields is V gene, CDR3 length, J gene, CDR3 protein.

V: TRBV2
length: 14
J: TRBJ2-1
CDR3: CASSLTSASNEQFF

V: TRBV7-2
length: 12
J: TRBJ2-7
CDR3: CASSKDISEQYF

V: TRBV5-1
length: 14
J: TRBJ1-1
CDR3: CASSLVDFGTEAFF

V: TRBV6-4
length: 17
J: TRBJ2-1
CDR3: CASSDSAGGRALNEQFF

V: TRBV12-3/TRBV12-4
length: 13
J: TRBJ2-7
CDR3: CASRPDGSYEQYF

V: TRBV5-1
length: 15
J: TRBJ1-6
CDR3: CASSLVGIVGSPLHF

V: TRBV7-9
length: 14
J: TRBJ2-5
CDR3: CASSLGRGPETQYF

V: TRBV11-2
length: 14
J: TRBJ1-2
CDR3: CASSLLIGVYGYTF

V: TRBV3-1
length: 14
J: TRBJ2-5
CDR3: CASSHSGTEETQYF

V: TRBV28
length: 14
J: TRBJ2-5
CDR3: CASSLSGARETQYF

V: TRBV28
length: 15
J: TRBJ2-1
CDR3: CASRHAGGPHNEQFF

V: TRBV15
length: 15
J: TRBJ2-5
CDR3: CATSRTQGPQETQYF

V: TRBV24-1
length: 12
J: TRBJ2-3
CDR3: CATSEVADTQYF

V: TRBV12-3/TRBV12-4
length: 12
J: TRBJ1-1
CDR3: CASSLDGTKAFF

V: TRBV20-1
length: 13
J: TRBJ2-1
CDR3: CSAQEGPYNEQFF

V: TRBV12-5
length: 15
J: TRBJ1-1
CDR3: CASGSNRGLGTEAFF

V: TRBV12-3/TRBV12-4
length: 19
J: TRBJ2-3
CDR3: CASTQGRVLEGWGTDTQYF

V: TRBV5-1
length: 19
J: TRBJ2-1
CDR3: CASSSRPLAGENSYNEQFF

V: TRBV3-1
length: 18
J: TRBJ2-6
CDR3: CASSQGFPGTSGANVLTF

V: TRBV27
length: 16
J: TRBJ2-1
CDR3: CASSSPGTGGYNEQFF

V: TRBV5-1
length: 14
J: TRBJ2-2
CDR3: CASSFSPDTGELFF

V: TRBV5-1
length: 14
J: TRBJ2-1
CDR3: CASSLGDQGDEQFF

V: TRBV7-2
length: 16
J: TRBJ1-5
CDR3: CASSVQGAGSNQPQHF

V: TRBV12-3/TRBV12-4
length: 18
J: TRBJ2-1
CDR3: CASSLKRGSGRAYNEQFF

V: TRBV5-1
length: 16
J: TRBJ2-2
CDR3: CASSSFPRVGSGELFF

V: TRBV11-2
length: 15
J: TRBJ2-7
CDR3: CASSLAPGATYEQYF

V: TRBV7-9
length: 16
J: TRBJ2-4
CDR3: CASSLVEGRAKNIQYF

V: TRBV24-1
length: 13
J: TRBJ2-1
CDR3: CATSDPPRDEQFF

V: TRBV10-3
length: 15
J: TRBJ2-1
CDR3: CAIRQGGSSYNEQFF

V: TRBV20-1
length: 13
J: TRBJ2-3
CDR3: CSARETSTDTQYF

V: TRBV20-1
length: 16
J: TRBJ2-6
CDR3: CRAGTGGQAGANVLTF

V: TRBV12-3/TRBV12-4
length: 15
J: TRBJ2-7
CDR3: CASSPLAGGLYEQYF

V: TRBV20-1
length: 14
J: TRBJ2-2
CDR3: CSAPTSGNTGELFF

V: TRBV15
length: 14
J: TRBJ1-1
CDR3: CATSIRQGASEAFF

V: TRBV18
length: 15
J: TRBJ2-1
CDR3: CASSPGTGGDNEQFF

V: TRBV2
length: 12
J: TRBJ2-5
CDR3: CASTPYQETQYF

V: TRBV12-3/TRBV12-4
length: 15
J: TRBJ2-1
CDR3: CASRTGLAVYNEQFF